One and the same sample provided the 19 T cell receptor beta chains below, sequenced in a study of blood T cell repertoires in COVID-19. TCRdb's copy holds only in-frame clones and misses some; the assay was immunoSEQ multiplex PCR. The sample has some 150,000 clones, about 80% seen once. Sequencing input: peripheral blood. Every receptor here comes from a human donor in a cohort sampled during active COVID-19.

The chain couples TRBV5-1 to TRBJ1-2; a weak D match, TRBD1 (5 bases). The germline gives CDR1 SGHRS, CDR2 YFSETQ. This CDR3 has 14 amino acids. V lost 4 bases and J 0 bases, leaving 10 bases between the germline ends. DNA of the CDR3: TGCGCCAGCAGCGAGACAGTTTCTAACTATGGCTACACCTTC. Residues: CASSETVSNYGYTF.

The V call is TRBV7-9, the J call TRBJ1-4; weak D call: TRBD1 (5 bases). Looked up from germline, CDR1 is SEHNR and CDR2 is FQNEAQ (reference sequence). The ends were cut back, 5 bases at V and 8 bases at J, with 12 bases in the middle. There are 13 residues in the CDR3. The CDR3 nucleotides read TGTGCCAGCAGCCGCCTCAGGGCCGAAAAACTGTTTTTT. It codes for CASSRLRAEKLFF.

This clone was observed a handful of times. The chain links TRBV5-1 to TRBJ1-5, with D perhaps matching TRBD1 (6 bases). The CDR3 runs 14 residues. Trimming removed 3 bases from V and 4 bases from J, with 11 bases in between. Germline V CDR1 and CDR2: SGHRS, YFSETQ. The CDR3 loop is CASSSDSQNQPQHF. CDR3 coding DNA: TGCGCCAGCAGCTCGGACAGCCAGAATCAGCCCCAGCATTTT.

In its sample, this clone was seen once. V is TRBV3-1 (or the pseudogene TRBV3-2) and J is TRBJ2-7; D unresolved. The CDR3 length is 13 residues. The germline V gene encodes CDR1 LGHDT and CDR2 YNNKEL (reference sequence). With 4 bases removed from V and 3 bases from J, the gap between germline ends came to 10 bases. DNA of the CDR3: TGTGCCAGCAGCCTATCCCGAGGCTACGAGCAGTACTTC. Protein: CASSLSRGYEQYF.

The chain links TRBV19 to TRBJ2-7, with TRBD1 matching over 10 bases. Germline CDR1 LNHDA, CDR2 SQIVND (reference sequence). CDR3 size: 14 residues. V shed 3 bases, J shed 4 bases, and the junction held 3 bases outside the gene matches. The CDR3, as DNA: TGTGCCAGTAGTATCCCGGGACAGGGGTACGAGCAGTACTTC. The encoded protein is CASSIPGQGYEQYF.

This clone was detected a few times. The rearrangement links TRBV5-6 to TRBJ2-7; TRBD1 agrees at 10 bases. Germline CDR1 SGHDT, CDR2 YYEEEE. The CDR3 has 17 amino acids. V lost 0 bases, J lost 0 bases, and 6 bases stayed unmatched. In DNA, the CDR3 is TGTGCCAGCAGCTTGGGAGTCTGGGACAGGGGCTCCTACGAGCAGTACTTC. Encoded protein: CASSLGVWDRGSYEQYF.

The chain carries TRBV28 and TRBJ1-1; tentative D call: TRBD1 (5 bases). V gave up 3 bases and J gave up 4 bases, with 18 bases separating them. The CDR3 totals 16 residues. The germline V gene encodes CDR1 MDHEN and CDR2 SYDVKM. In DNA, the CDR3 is TGTGCCAGCAGTTTGGTGTGGGGGAGGTCAACCACTGAAGCTTTCTTT. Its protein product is CASSLVWGRSTTEAFF. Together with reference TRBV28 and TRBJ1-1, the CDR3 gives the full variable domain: DVKVTQSSRYLVKRTGEKVFLECVQDMDHENMFWYRQDPGLGLRLIYFSYDVKMKEKGDIPEGYSVSREKKERFSLILESASTNQTSMYLCASSLVWGRSTTEAFFGQGTRLTVV.

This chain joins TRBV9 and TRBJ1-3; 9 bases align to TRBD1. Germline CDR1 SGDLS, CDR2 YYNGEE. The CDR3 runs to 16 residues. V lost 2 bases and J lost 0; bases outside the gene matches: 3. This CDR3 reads CASSVGQGRSGNTIYF. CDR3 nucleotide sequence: TGTGCCAGCAGCGTGGGACAGGGCCGCTCTGGAAACACCATATATTTT. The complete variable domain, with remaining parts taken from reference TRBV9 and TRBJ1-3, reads DSGVTQTPKHLITATGQRVTLRCSPRSGDLSVYWYQQSLDQGLQFLIQYYNGEERAKGNILERFSAQQFPDLHSELNLSSLELGDSALYFCASSVGQGRSGNTIYFGEGSWLTVV.

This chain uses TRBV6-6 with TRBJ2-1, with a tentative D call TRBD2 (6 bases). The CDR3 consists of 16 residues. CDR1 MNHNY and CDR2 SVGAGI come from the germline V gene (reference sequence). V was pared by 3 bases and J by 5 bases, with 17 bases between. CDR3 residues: CASSYEGLNLNNEQFF. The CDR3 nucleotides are TGTGCCAGCAGTTATGAAGGACTAAACCTTAACAATGAGCAGTTCTTC.

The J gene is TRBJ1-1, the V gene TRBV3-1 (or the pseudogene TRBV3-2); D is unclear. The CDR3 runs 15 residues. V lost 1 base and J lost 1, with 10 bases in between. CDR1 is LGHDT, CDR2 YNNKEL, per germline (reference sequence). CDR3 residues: CASSQVSTGNTEAFF. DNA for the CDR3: TGTGCCAGCAGCCAAGTCAGTACGGGGAACACTGAAGCTTTCTTT.

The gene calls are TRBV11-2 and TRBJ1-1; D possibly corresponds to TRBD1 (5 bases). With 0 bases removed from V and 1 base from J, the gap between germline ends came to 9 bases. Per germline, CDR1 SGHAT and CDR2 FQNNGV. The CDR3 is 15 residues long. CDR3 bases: TGTGCCAGCAGCTTAGATGGGGCCTCGAACACTGAAGCTTTCTTT. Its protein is CASSLDGASNTEAFF.

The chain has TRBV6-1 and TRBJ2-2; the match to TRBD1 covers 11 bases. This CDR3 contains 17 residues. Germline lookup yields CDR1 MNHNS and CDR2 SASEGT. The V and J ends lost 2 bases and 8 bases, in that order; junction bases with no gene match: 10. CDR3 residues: CASSELWTGGAEGELFF. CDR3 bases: TGTGCCAGCAGTGAATTGTGGACAGGGGGCGCGGAAGGGGAGCTGTTTTTT.

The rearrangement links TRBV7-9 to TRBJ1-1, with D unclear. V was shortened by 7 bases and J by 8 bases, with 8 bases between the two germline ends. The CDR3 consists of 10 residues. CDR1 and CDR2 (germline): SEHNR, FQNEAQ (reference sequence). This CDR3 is CASTPLEAFF. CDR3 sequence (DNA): TGTGCCAGCACCCCGCTAGAAGCTTTCTTT.

The CDR3 spells CASRISGGAGNEQYF. The DNA for the CDR3 is TGTGCCAGCAGAATAAGCGGGGGGGCCGGGAACGAGCAGTACTTC. The V call is TRBV6-6, the J call TRBJ2-7, with 10 positions matching TRBD2. The length of the CDR3 is 15 residues. The germline V gene encodes CDR1 MNHNY and CDR2 SVGAGI (reference sequence). The V and J ends lost 6 bases and 5 bases, in that order; junction bases with no gene match: 10.

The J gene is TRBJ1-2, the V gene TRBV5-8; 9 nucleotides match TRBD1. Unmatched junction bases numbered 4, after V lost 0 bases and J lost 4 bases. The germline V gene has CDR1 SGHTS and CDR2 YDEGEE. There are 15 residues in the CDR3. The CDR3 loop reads CASSLEGQGFYGYTF. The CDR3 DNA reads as TGTGCCAGCAGCTTGGAGGGACAGGGATTCTATGGCTACACCTTC. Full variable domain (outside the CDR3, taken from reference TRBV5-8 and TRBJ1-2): EAGVTQSPTHLIKTRGQQATLRCSPISGHTSVYWYQQALGLGLQFLLWYDEGEERNRGNFPPRFSGRQFPNYSSELNVNALELEDSALYLCASSLEGQGFYGYTFGSGTRLTVV.

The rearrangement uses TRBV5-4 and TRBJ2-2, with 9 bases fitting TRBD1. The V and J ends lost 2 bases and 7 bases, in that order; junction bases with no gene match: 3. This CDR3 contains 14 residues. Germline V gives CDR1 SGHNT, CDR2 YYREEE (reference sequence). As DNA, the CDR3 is TGTGCCAGCAGCTTACAGGGGGCTAGCGGGGAGCTGTTTTTT. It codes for CASSLQGASGELFF.

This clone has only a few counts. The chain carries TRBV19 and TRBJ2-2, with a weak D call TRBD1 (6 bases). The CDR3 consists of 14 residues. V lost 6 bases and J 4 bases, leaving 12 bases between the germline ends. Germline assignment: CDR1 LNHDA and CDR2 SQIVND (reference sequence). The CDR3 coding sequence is TGTGCCAGTAGACAGGGCCCGTCCACCGGGGAGCTGTTTTTT. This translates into CASRQGPSTGELFF.

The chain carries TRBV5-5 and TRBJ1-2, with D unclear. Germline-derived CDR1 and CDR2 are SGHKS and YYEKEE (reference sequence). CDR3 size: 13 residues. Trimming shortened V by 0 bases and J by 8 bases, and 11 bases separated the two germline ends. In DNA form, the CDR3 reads TGTGCCAGCAGCTTGGAAGAAGGGAGCGGCTACACCTTC. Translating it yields CASSLEEGSGYTF.

The chain's CDR3 is CASSRTGTNEKLFF. The CDR3 coding sequence is TGTGCCAGCAGCCGGACAGGGACTAATGAAAAACTGTTTTTT. V usage is TRBV7-9 and J usage is TRBJ1-4; 8 bases are shared with TRBD1. The trim removed 5 bases at V and 2 bases at J, leaving 1 base unmatched. This CDR3 has 14 residues. Germline loops: CDR1 SEHNR, CDR2 FQNEAQ (reference sequence).